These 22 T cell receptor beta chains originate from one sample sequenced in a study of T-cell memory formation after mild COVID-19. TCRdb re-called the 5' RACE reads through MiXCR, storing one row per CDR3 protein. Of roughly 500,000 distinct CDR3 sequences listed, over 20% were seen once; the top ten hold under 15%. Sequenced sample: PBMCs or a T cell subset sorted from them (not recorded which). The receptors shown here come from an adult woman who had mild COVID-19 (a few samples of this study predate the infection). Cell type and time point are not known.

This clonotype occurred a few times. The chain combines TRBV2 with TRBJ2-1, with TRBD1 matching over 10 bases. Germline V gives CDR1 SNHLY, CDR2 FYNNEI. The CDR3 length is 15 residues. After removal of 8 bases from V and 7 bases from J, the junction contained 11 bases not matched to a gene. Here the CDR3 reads CASLSPDRGLNEQFF. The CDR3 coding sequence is TGTGCCAGCCTTTCGCCCGACAGGGGGCTTAATGAGCAGTTCTTC. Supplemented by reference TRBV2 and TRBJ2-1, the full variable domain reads EPEVTQTPSHQVTQMGQEVILRCVPISNHLYFYWYRQILGQKVEFLVSFYNNEISEKSEIFDDQFSVERPDGSNFTLKIRSTKLEDSAMYFCASLSPDRGLNEQFFGPGTRLTVL.

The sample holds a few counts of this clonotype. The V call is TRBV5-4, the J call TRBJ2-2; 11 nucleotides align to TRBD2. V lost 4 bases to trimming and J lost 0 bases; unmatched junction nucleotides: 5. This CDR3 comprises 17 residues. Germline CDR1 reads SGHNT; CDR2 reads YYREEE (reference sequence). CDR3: CASSPGTSGSNTGELFF. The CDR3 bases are TGTGCCAGCAGCCCGGGGACTAGCGGATCGAACACCGGGGAGCTGTTTTTT. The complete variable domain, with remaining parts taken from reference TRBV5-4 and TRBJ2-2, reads ETGVTQSPTHLIKTRGQQVTLRCSSQSGHNTVSWYQQALGQGPQFIFQYYREEENGRGNFPPRFSGLQFPNYSSELNVNALELDDSALYLCASSPGTSGSNTGELFFGEGSRLTVL.

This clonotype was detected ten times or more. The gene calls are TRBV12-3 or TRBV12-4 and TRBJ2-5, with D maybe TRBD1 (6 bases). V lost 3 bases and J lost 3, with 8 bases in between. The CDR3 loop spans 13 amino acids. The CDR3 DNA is TGTGCCAGCAGTTTCGCAGGGGAAGAGACCCAGTACTTC. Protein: CASSFAGEETQYF.

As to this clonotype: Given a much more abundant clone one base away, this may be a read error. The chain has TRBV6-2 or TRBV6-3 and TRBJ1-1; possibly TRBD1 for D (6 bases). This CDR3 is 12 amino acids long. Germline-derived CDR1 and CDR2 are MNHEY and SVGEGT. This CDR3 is CAGSYGGSEAFF. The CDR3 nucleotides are TGTGCCGGCAGTTATGGGGGCTCTGAAGCTTTCTTT.

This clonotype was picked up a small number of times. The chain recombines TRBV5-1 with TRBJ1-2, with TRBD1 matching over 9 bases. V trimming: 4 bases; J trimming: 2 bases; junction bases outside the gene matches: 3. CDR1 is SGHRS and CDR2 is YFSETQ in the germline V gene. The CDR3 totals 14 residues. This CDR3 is CASSVGTGNYGYTF. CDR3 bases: TGCGCCAGCAGCGTAGGGACAGGGAACTATGGCTACACCTTC.

CDR3 sequence: CASSQFLTRTDEQFF. The CDR3 nucleotides read TGTGCCAGCAGCCAATTCCTGACTAGAACCGATGAGCAGTTCTTC. The chain carries TRBV5-5 and TRBJ2-1; D may be TRBD2 (6 bases). The germline CDR1 and CDR2 sequences are SGHKS and YYEKEE (reference sequence). The CDR3 runs 15 residues. Deletions cut 4 bases from V and 8 bases from J, with 19 bases between.

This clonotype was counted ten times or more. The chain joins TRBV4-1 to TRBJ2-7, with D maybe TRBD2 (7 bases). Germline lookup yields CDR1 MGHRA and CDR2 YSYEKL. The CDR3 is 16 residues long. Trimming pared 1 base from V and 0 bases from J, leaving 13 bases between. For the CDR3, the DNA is TGCGCCAGCAGCCAAGGCGGGGGCACAAGCTCCTACGAGCAGTACTTC. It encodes CASSQGGGTSSYEQYF.

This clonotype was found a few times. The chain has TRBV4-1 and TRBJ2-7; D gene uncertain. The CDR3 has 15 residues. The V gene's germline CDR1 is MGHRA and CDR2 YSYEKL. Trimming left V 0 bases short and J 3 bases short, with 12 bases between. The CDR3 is CASSQEALQGYEQYF. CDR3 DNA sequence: TGCGCCAGCAGCCAAGAGGCCCTCCAAGGCTACGAGCAGTACTTC.

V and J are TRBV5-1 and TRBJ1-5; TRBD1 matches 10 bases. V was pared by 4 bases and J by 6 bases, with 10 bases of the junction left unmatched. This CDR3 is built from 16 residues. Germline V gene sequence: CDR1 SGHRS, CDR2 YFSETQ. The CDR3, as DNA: TGCGCCAGCAGCCCAATGACAGGGGGCTTCGGTCAGCCCCAGCATTTT. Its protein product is CASSPMTGGFGQPQHF. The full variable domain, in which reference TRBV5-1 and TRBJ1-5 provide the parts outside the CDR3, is KAGVTQTPRYLIKTRGQQVTLSCSPISGHRSVSWYQQTPGQGLQFLFEYFSETQRNKGNFPGRFSGRQFSNSRSEMNVSTLELGDSALYLCASSPMTGGFGQPQHFGDGTRLSIL.

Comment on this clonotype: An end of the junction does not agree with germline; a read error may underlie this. In DNA form, the CDR3 reads TGTGCCAGCAGCTCCCAGATACAAGACTTGTACTTC. Protein product: CASSSQIQDLYF. The chain has TRBV7-9 and TRBJ1-2; D call uncertain. The CDR3 extends over 12 amino acids. From germline, CDR1 is SEHNR and CDR2 FQNEAQ (reference sequence).

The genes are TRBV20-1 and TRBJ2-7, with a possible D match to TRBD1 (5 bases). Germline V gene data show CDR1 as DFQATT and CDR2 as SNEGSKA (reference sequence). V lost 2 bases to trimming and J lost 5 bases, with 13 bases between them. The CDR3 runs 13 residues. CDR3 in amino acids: CSARWSRVDEQYF. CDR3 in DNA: TGCAGTGCTAGATGGAGCAGGGTCGACGAGCAGTACTTC.

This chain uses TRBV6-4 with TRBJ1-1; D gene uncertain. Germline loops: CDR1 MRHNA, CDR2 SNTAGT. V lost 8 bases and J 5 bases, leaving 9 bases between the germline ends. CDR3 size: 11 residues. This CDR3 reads CASLVGTEAFF. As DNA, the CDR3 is TGTGCCAGCCTTGTTGGTACTGAAGCTTTCTTT.

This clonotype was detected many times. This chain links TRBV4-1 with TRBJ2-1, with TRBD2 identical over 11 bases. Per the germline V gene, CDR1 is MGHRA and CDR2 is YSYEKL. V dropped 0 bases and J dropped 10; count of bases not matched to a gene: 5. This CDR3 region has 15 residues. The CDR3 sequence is CASSQDSGGAREQFF. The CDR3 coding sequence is TGCGCCAGCAGCCAAGATAGCGGGGGGGCCCGAGAGCAGTTCTTC.

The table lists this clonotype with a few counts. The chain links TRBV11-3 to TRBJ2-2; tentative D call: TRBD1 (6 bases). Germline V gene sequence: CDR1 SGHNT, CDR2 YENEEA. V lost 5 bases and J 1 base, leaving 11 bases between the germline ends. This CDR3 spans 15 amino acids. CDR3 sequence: CASSEDSGNTGELFF. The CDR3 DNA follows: TGTGCCAGCAGCGAGGACAGTGGGAACACCGGGGAGCTGTTTTTT. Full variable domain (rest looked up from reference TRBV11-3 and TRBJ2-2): EAGVVQSPRYKIIEKKQPVAFWCNPISGHNTLYWYLQNLGQGPELLIRYENEEAVDDSQLPKDRFSAERLKGVDSTLKIQPAELGDSAVYLCASSEDSGNTGELFFGEGSRLTVL.

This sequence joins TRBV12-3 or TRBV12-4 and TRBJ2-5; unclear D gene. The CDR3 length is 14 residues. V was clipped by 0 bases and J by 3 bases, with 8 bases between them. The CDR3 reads CASSLALGEETQYF. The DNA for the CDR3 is TGTGCCAGCAGTTTAGCCCTCGGCGAAGAGACCCAGTACTTC.

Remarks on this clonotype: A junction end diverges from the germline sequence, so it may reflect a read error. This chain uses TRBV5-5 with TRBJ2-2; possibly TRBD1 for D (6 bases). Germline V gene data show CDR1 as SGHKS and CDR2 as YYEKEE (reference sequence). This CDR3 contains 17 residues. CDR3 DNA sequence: TGCGCCAGCAGCCAAGATAGACAGGTCATGAACACCGGGGAGCTGTTTTTT. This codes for CASSQDRQVMNTGELFF. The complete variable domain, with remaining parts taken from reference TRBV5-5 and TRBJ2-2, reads DAGVTQSPTHLIKTRGQQVTLRCSPISGHKSVSWYQQVLGQGPQFIFQYYEKEERGRGNFPDRFSARQFPNYSSELNVNALLLGDSALYLCASSQDRQVMNTGELFFGEGSRLTVL.

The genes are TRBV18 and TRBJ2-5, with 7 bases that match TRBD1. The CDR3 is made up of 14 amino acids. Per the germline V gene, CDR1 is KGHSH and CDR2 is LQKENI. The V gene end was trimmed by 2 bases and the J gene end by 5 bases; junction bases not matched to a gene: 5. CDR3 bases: TGTGCCAGCTCACCAAGGGGGCAGCCGGAGACCCAGTACTTC. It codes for CASSPRGQPETQYF.

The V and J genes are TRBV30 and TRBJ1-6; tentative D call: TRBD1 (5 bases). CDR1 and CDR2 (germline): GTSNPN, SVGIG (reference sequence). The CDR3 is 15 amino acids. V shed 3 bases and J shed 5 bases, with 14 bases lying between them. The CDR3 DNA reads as TGTGCCTGGAGGGAGGCAGGGCTGAATAATTCACCCCTCCACTTT. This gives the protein CAWREAGLNNSPLHF. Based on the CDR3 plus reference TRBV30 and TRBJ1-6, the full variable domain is SQTIHQWPATLVQPVGSPLSLECTVEGTSNPNLYWYRQAAGRGLQLLFYSVGIGQISSEVPQNLSASRPQDRQFILSSKKLLLSDSGFYLCAWREAGLNNSPLHFGNGTRLTVT.

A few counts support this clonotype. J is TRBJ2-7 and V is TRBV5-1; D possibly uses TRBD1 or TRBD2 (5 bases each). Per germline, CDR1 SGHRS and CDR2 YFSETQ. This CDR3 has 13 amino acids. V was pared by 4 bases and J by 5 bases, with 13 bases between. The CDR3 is CASSTGLGDEQYF. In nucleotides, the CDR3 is TGCGCCAGCAGCACCGGTCTGGGGGACGAGCAGTACTTC.

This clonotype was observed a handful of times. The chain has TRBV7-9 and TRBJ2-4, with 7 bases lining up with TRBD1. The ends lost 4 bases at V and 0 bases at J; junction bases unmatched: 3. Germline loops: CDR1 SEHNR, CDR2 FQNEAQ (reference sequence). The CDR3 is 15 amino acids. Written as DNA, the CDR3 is TGTGCCAGCAGCTCCGGACAGGAAGCCAAAAACATTCAGTACTTC. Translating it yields CASSSGQEAKNIQYF.

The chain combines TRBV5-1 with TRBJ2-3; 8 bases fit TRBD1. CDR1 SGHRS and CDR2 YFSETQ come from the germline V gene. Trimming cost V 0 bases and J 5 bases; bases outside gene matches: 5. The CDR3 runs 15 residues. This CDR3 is CASSLAQGARDTQYF. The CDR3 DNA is TGCGCCAGCAGCTTGGCGCAGGGGGCTAGAGATACGCAGTATTTT.

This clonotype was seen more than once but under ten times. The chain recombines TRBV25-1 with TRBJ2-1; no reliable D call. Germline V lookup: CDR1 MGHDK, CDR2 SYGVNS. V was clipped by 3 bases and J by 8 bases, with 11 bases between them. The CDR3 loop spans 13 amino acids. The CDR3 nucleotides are TGTGCCAGCAGTGATTACCCTGGCGATGAGCAGTTCTTC. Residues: CASSDYPGDEQFF.